This entry is about one T cell receptor (beta chain). This sample stems from a study of shared clonotypes between healthy human individuals. Germline loops: CDR1 SEHNR, CDR2 FQNEAQ (reference sequence). Trimming left V 5 bases short and J 4 bases short, with 15 bases between. This CDR3 has 16 residues. The protocol was immunoSEQ multiplex PCR, while the TCRdb copy is restricted to in-frame clones and leaves out a portion. The repertoire includes approximately 500,000 clones, about 78% of them detected once, and 12% sits in the top ten. This chain joins TRBV7-9 and TRBJ2-6; D gene uncertain. The receptor was isolated from a woman aged 40 to 55 in good health. Some clones in this sample may be carry-over from other donors' samples. Material for sequencing was PBMCs. CDR3 nucleotide sequence: TGTGCCAGCAGCCCTGGACGTGAGGCGGGGGCCAACGTCCTGACTTTC. Translation: CASSPGREAGANVLTF.